This is a list of T cell receptor beta chains from one sample in a study of blood T cell repertoires in COVID-19. The repertoire was sequenced with immunoSEQ multiplex PCR; TCRdb's copy has only in-frame clones and lacks some. The sample holds 90,000 or so clones, 91% seen once. Material: peripheral blood. The receptors come from a human donor with active COVID-19. The donor label of this sample is uncertain. CDR3s include the opening cysteine and the closing phenylalanine or tryptophan. Fields, in order: J gene, D gene, V gene, clone size, CDR3 protein, CDR3 DNA. The D gene is left open where the match is weak. Clone sizes are given selectively: once, few, many, or a class where the clone is expanded.

>TRBJ2-1|TRBD1|TRBV5-6|NA
CASTADRAYNEQFF
TGTGCCAGCACCGCGGACAGGGCTTACAATGAGCAGTTCTTC
>TRBJ1-5|NA|TRBV3-1/TRBV3-2|NA
CASSPHGGSLGNQPQHF
TGTGCCAGCAGCCCCCACGGAGGGTCCCTGGGCAATCAGCCCCAGCATTTT
>TRBJ2-3|TRBD1|TRBV5-8|NA
CASSLQGADTQYF
TGTGCCAGCAGCTTACAGGGGGCAGATACGCAGTATTTT
>TRBJ1-2|NA|TRBV19|NA
CASQTDYGYTF
TGTGCCAGTCAAACGGACTATGGCTACACCTTC
>TRBJ1-1|NA|TRBV20-1|NA
CSARKLAEAFF
TGCAGTGCTAGAAAGTTAGCTGAAGCTTTCTTT
>TRBJ2-3|TRBD2|TRBV5-1|NA
CASSLALGLAGTFPRTDTQYF
TGCGCCAGCAGCTTGGCCCTCGGGCTAGCGGGGACCTTTCCCCGCACAGATACGCAGTATTTT
>TRBJ2-7|TRBD2|TRBV6-2/TRBV6-3|NA
CASSLKRDYEQYF
TGTGCCAGCAGCCTCAAGCGGGATTACGAGCAGTACTTC
>TRBJ2-1|NA|TRBV27|NA
CASSLRGGAGEQFF
TGTGCCAGCAGTTTAAGGGGGGGGGCAGGTGAGCAGTTCTTC
>TRBJ2-3|NA|TRBV6-5|NA
CASSLAGTDTQYF
TGTGCCAGCAGTTTAGCAGGGACAGATACGCAGTATTTT
>TRBJ2-3|TRBD2|TRBV4-3|NA
CASSQDRVGGGLPHSTDTQYF
TGCGCCAGCAGCCAAGATCGTGTGGGGGGGGGACTCCCCCATAGCACAGATACGCAGTATTTT
>TRBJ2-1|NA|TRBV6-1|NA
CASSEERFYNEQFF
TGTGCCAGCAGTGAAGAGCGCTTTTACAATGAGCAGTTCTTC
>TRBJ1-2|NA|TRBV5-4|NA
CASSLRGGNYGYTF
TGTGCCAGCAGCTTGCGGGGAGGAAACTATGGCTACACCTTC
>TRBJ2-7|NA|TRBV7-8|NA
CASSLDQGPLREQYF
TGTGCCAGCAGCTTAGATCAGGGGCCGCTTCGGGAGCAGTACTTC
>TRBJ1-1|TRBD1|TRBV6-5|NA
CASRMDRVNTEAFF
TGTGCCAGCAGGATGGACAGGGTGAACACTGAAGCTTTCTTT
>TRBJ2-4|NA|TRBV19|NA
CASSIGGSKNIQYF
TGTGCCAGTAGTATAGGAGGATCCAAAAACATTCAGTACTTC
>TRBJ1-3|TRBD1|TRBV11-2|once
CASSLQGVVGNTIYF
TGTGCCAGCAGCCTCCAGGGGGTGGTTGGAAACACCATATATTTT
>TRBJ1-2|TRBD1|TRBV6-5|NA
CASSYQGTEANGYTF
TGTGCCAGCAGTTACCAGGGGACAGAAGCGAATGGCTACACCTTC
>TRBJ1-2|TRBD1|TRBV7-2|NA
CASSFRDSQPGYTF
TGTGCCAGCAGCTTCAGGGACAGCCAGCCCGGCTACACCTTC
>TRBJ1-4|NA|TRBV19|NA
CTSSSPGTTFF
TGTACCAGTAGTTCGCCCGGGACAACTTTTTTT
>TRBJ2-3|TRBD1|TRBV6-1|NA
CASRETGVRPTDTQYF
TGTGCCAGCAGAGAAACAGGGGTTCGTCCAACAGATACGCAGTATTTT
>TRBJ2-1|TRBD2|TRBV6-2/TRBV6-3|NA
CASSYGGGADNEQFF
TGTGCCAGCAGTTACGGGGGAGGGGCTGACAATGAGCAGTTCTTC
>TRBJ2-5|TRBD2|TRBV14|NA
CARRFYGGTSGGPVVYQETQYF
TGTGCCAGGAGATTTTACGGAGGGACTAGCGGGGGGCCAGTAGTGTACCAAGAGACCCAGTACTTC
>TRBJ2-7|TRBD1|TRBV18|NA
CASSPVGGTGALGEQYF
TGTGCCAGCTCACCAGTTGGCGGGACAGGTGCTTTAGGCGAGCAGTACTTC
>TRBJ2-3|TRBD2|TRBV7-2|NA
CASSGARGGDTQYF
TGTGCCAGCAGCGGAGCGCGGGGGGGGGATACGCAGTATTTT
>TRBJ2-5|TRBD2|TRBV28|NA
CASSFGSGGWETQYF
TGTGCCAGCAGTTTTGGTAGCGGGGGTTGGGAGACCCAGTACTTC
>TRBJ2-3|NA|TRBV5-1|NA
CASSASSGTDTQYF
TGCGCCAGCAGCGCTTCAAGCGGCACAGATACGCAGTATTTT
>TRBJ1-2|NA|TRBV12-3/TRBV12-4|NA
CASTRMRLEGYTF
TGTGCCAGCACCCGCATGAGGCTGGAAGGCTACACCTTC
>TRBJ2-2|TRBD2|TRBV7-2|NA
CASSLGIAGETGELFF
TGTGCCAGCAGCTTAGGGATAGCGGGGGAAACCGGGGAGCTGTTTTTT
>TRBJ2-5|NA|TRBV27|NA
CASSTSGGQETQYF
TGTGCCAGCAGTACCTCCGGAGGGCAAGAGACCCAGTACTTC
>TRBJ1-2|NA|TRBV3-1/TRBV3-2|NA
CASSSFVQGYGYTF
TGTGCCAGCAGCTCTTTCGTACAGGGCTATGGCTACACCTTC
>TRBJ2-5|NA|TRBV7-6|NA
CASTFERSTRETQYF
TGTGCCAGCACTTTCGAGCGGAGTACCAGGGAGACCCAGTACTTC
>TRBJ1-2|TRBD1|TRBV3-1/TRBV3-2|NA
CASSQEIGQGARRYTF
TGTGCCAGCAGCCAAGAAATAGGACAGGGGGCTCGGCGCTACACCTTC
>TRBJ1-1|NA|TRBV4-1|NA
CASSQPTPGVRGANTEAFF
TGCGCCAGCAGCCAACCCACACCGGGCGTGCGGGGGGCTAACACTGAAGCTTTCTTT
>TRBJ1-5|NA|TRBV19|NA
CASSAPSSGPQHF
TGTGCCAGTAGTGCTCCCTCCTCGGGGCCCCAGCATTTT
>TRBJ2-1|TRBD1|TRBV18|NA
CASSPERTGAYNEQFF
TGTGCCAGCTCACCCGAGCGGACAGGGGCATACAATGAGCAGTTCTTC
>TRBJ2-4|TRBD1|TRBV4-1|NA
CASSRQGPSKNIQYF
TGCGCCAGCAGTCGACAGGGGCCTTCCAAAAACATTCAGTACTTC
>TRBJ1-5|NA|TRBV18|NA
CASSQGHELWPQHF
TGTGCCAGCTCCCAGGGACACGAGCTGTGGCCCCAGCATTTT
>TRBJ1-4|TRBD1|TRBV27|NA
CASSPWTGWGEKLFF
TGTGCCAGCAGTCCCTGGACAGGGTGGGGTGAAAAACTGTTTTTT
>TRBJ2-3|TRBD1|TRBV13|NA
CASSLGQGAADTQYF
TGTGCCAGCAGCTTAGGACAGGGGGCGGCAGATACGCAGTATTTT
>TRBJ1-2|NA|TRBV27|NA
CASRKQASYGYTF
TGTGCCAGCAGGAAACAGGCGTCCTATGGCTACACCTTC
>TRBJ1-6|NA|TRBV6-5|NA
CASSYSSGSNSPLHF
TGTGCCAGCAGTTACTCATCAGGTTCCAATTCACCCCTCCACTTT
>TRBJ2-3|TRBD1|TRBV5-1|NA
CASSFTGTGGTDTQYF
TGCGCCAGCAGCTTTACGGGGACAGGGGGCACAGATACGCAGTATTTT
>TRBJ2-3|NA|TRBV7-2|NA
CASSSDPRRGTQYF
TGTGCCAGCAGCTCAGACCCGCGGAGGGGTACGCAGTATTTT
>TRBJ2-2|TRBD1|TRBV14|NA
CASSQVPTGGSGELFF
TGTGCCAGCAGCCAAGTCCCGACAGGGGGTTCCGGGGAGCTGTTTTTT
>TRBJ1-3|TRBD1|TRBV12-3/TRBV12-4|NA
CATRQGEGNTIYF
TGTGCCACGAGACAGGGGGAGGGAAACACCATATATTTT
>TRBJ1-2|NA|TRBV7-3|NA
CASSLFGRNYGYTF
TGTGCCAGCAGCTTATTCGGCAGGAACTATGGCTACACCTTC
>TRBJ1-1|NA|TRBV12-2|NA
CASRPRGGDPRADTEAFF
TGTGCAAGTCGCCCTAGGGGGGGGGACCCCCGTGCGGACACTGAAGCTTTCTTT
>TRBJ2-1|TRBD2|TRBV7-6|NA
CASSLRGTSGGNEQFF
TGTGCCAGCAGCTTAAGGGGGACTAGCGGGGGTAACGAGCAGTTCTTC
>TRBJ2-5|TRBD2|TRBV5-1|NA
CASSLSSGGEETQYF
TGCGCCAGCAGCTTGAGTAGCGGGGGGGAAGAGACCCAGTACTTC
>TRBJ1-1|TRBD1|TRBV6-1|NA
CASSEAWDRVLAFF
TGTGCCAGCAGTGAAGCCTGGGACAGGGTTTTGGCTTTCTTT
>TRBJ2-3|TRBD2|TRBV6-1|NA
CASSEVVAGGPDTQYF
TGTGCCAGCAGTGAAGTTGTAGCGGGGGGGCCAGATACGCAGTATTTT
>TRBJ1-2|TRBD1|TRBV19|few
CASRPGQGIDGYTF
TGTGCCAGTAGGCCGGGACAGGGTATTGATGGCTACACCTTC
>TRBJ1-5|NA|TRBV23-1|NA
CASSQFLRGKNQPQHF
TGCGCCAGCAGTCAATTTCTCCGGGGGAAAAATCAGCCCCAGCATTTT
>TRBJ2-7|NA|TRBV14|NA
CASSRGRRSQAYEQYF
TGTGCCAGCAGCCGGGGGCGTAGAAGTCAGGCCTACGAGCAGTACTTC
>TRBJ2-1|TRBD1|TRBV12-3/TRBV12-4|NA
CASSLIGGGEQFF
TGTGCCAGCAGTTTAATAGGGGGCGGAGAGCAGTTCTTC
>TRBJ2-1|NA|TRBV11-2|NA
CASSFVLTGINEQFF
TGTGCCAGCAGCTTCGTCCTTACGGGGATAAATGAGCAGTTCTTC
>TRBJ2-1|TRBD2|TRBV5-1|once
CASSQNPPGLAAYNEQFF
TGCGCCAGCAGCCAAAACCCCCCGGGACTAGCGGCTTACAATGAGCAGTTCTTC
>TRBJ2-5|TRBD2|TRBV7-8|NA
CASSYGTSGGYQETQYF
TGTGCCAGCAGCTACGGGACTAGCGGGGGGTATCAAGAGACCCAGTACTTC
>TRBJ2-7|TRBD2|TRBV5-4|NA
CASSKWGGGSEQYF
TGTGCCAGCAGCAAATGGGGCGGGGGTAGCGAGCAGTACTTC
>TRBJ1-1|NA|TRBV20-1|NA
CSARESTEAFF
TGCAGTGCTAGAGAGAGCACTGAAGCTTTCTTT